A single sample is the source of the 24 T cell receptor beta chains below, sequenced in a study of CD8 T cells in Susac syndrome. RNA totalling roughly 0.5 to 1 ug underwent reverse transcription with random hexamers. TCRdb fed the immunoSEQ multiplex PCR reads into MiXCR, producing one record per CDR3 protein. This sample yields roughly 180,000 distinct CDR3 sequences, of which 85% to 95% are seen a single time; around 0.095% belongs to the top ten. Sequenced material: CD4+ T cells from PBMCs. The receptors were sampled from a human donor with Susac syndrome.

This rearrangement joins TRBV6-2 or TRBV6-3 to TRBJ1-5; D is undetermined. The CDR3 is 15 amino acids. CDR1 MNHEY and CDR2 SVGEGT come from the germline V gene. The germline V and J ends were trimmed by 4 bases and 7 bases, with 17 bases remaining between them. The CDR3 here is CASSSDGFEGQPQHF. The DNA of the CDR3 is TGTGCCAGCAGTTCCGACGGCTTCGAGGGACAGCCCCAGCATTTT.

The chain links TRBV18 to TRBJ2-7; D ambiguous. V lost 2 bases, J lost 3 bases, and 8 bases lay in between. Germline assignment: CDR1 KGHSH and CDR2 LQKENI. The CDR3 is made up of 13 amino acids. Here the CDR3 DNA reads TGTGCCAGCTCACCATCCGGAAACTACGAGCAGTACTTC. It encodes CASSPSGNYEQYF.

This chain links TRBV20-1 with TRBJ1-1, with TRBD1 matching over 7 bases. There are 15 residues in the CDR3. The V gene end was trimmed by 1 base and the J gene end by 4 bases; junction bases not matched to a gene: 9. Looked up from germline, CDR1 is DFQATT and CDR2 is SNEGSKA (reference sequence). Here the CDR3 DNA reads TGCAGTGCTAGAGTGGTATTAGGGGGCCGCACTGAAGCTTTCTTT. Translation gives CSARVVLGGRTEAFF.

The chain links TRBV20-1 to TRBJ2-1; D is unclear. The CDR3 has 13 amino acids. CDR1 is DFQATT and CDR2 is SNEGSKA in the germline V gene (reference sequence). V lost 2 bases, J lost 9 bases, and 14 bases lay in between. CDR3 coding DNA: TGCAGTGCTAGATACGGGTCTAAGGGTGAGCAGTTCTTC. This translates into CSARYGSKGEQFF.

CDR3 in DNA: TGTGCCAGTAGTAACCCCAGGGGGACAATGAACACTGAAGCTTTCTTT. Protein: CASSNPRGTMNTEAFF. V and J are TRBV19 and TRBJ1-1; 7 nucleotides agree with TRBD1. This CDR3 is 16 amino acids long. V shed 4 bases, J shed 0 bases, and the junction held 8 bases outside the gene matches. The germline CDR1 and CDR2 sequences are LNHDA and SQIVND (reference sequence).

The chain has TRBV5-1 and TRBJ1-2, with 8 bases that match TRBD1. The J segment lost 9 bases and the V segment lost 2 bases, leaving 3 bases of the junction unmatched. Per germline, CDR1 SGHRS and CDR2 YFSETQ. This CDR3 has 12 amino acids. CDR3 sequence reads: CASSFDRGSYTF. The CDR3 DNA sequence: TGCGCCAGCAGCTTTGACAGGGGAAGCTACACCTTC.

J is TRBJ1-5 and V is TRBV18; 8 nucleotides line up with TRBD1. The CDR3 is 15 residues long. V gave up 3 bases and J gave up 0 bases; unmatched junction bases: 1. Germline CDR1 is KGHSH and CDR2 is LQKENI. CDR3 in DNA: TGTGCCAGCTCACCGACAGGGGCTAGCAATCAGCCCCAGCATTTT. Protein: CASSPTGASNQPQHF.

This clonotype has just a few counts. This chain uses TRBV4-3 with TRBJ2-1, with D possibly matching TRBD2 (5 bases). There are 12 residues in the CDR3. Trimming cost V 4 bases and J 9 bases, with 10 bases left between them. Germline V gene sequence: CDR1 LGHNA, CDR2 YSLEER. CDR3 amino acids: CASSLSGGEQFF. CDR3 nucleotide sequence: TGCGCCAGCAGCCTAAGCGGCGGTGAGCAGTTCTTC.

The chain recombines TRBV11-2 with TRBJ2-7; no clear D. The CDR3 spans 12 residues. Deletions cut 3 bases from V and 9 bases from J, with 12 bases between. Germline assignment: CDR1 SGHAT and CDR2 FQNNGV. The CDR3 sequence is CASSLDGPAQYF. Here the CDR3 DNA reads TGTGCCAGCAGCTTGGACGGCCCGGCGCAGTACTTC. The complete variable domain, with remaining parts taken from reference TRBV11-2 and TRBJ2-7, reads EAGVAQSPRYKIIEKRQSVAFWCNPISGHATLYWYQQILGQGPKLLIQFQNNGVVDDSQLPKDRFSAERLKGVDSTLKIQPAKLEDSAVYLCASSLDGPAQYFGPGTRLTVT.

The chain links TRBV5-4 to TRBJ2-4; 10 bases are a match to TRBD2. CDR1 SGHNT and CDR2 YYREEE come from the germline V gene (reference sequence). CDR3 size: 17 residues. After removal of 4 bases from V and 0 bases from J, the junction contained 7 bases not matched to a gene. DNA for the CDR3: TGTGCCAGCAGCCCTGAACTAGCGGGGACAGCCAAAAACATTCAGTACTTC. It translates to CASSPELAGTAKNIQYF.

V gene TRBV6-2 or TRBV6-3 combines with J gene TRBJ2-1; D perhaps matches TRBD1 (6 bases). Trimming took 5 bases from V and 10 from J, leaving 21 bases between them. This CDR3 has 15 residues. Germline CDR1 is MNHEY and CDR2 is SVGEGT. In nucleotides, the CDR3 is TGTGCCAGCAGTCTAAGGACAGCCCTAGATGGGGAGCAGTTCTTC. Its protein product is CASSLRTALDGEQFF.

The chain couples TRBV29-1 to TRBJ2-5, with 11 bases matching TRBD2. Trimming took 4 bases from V and 3 from J; bases not matched to a gene: 4. CDR3 size: 14 residues. The V gene's germline CDR1 is SQVTM and CDR2 ANQGSEA. The chain's CDR3 is CSVGSSGREETQYF. The CDR3 coding sequence is TGCAGCGTTGGAAGTAGCGGGAGGGAAGAGACCCAGTACTTC.

The chain carries TRBV9 and TRBJ2-1; 9 nucleotides line up with TRBD2. The junction had 6 bases not matched to a gene; V was cut back by 2 bases and J by 6 bases. CDR1 is SGDLS and CDR2 is YYNGEE in the germline V gene. CDR3 length: 15 amino acids. CDR3 protein: CASSVTSGGGNEQFF. CDR3 sequence (DNA): TGTGCCAGCAGCGTGACTAGCGGAGGGGGCAATGAGCAGTTCTTC.

Remarks on this clonotype: Mismatch with germline at one junction end may stem from a read error. The chain uses TRBV29-1 and TRBJ2-1; 7 bases match TRBD1. Germline values: CDR1 SQVTM, CDR2 ANQGSEA. The CDR3 loop spans 13 amino acids. This chain's CDR3 is CSVEGTDYNEQFF. In DNA form, the CDR3 reads TGCAGCGTAGAAGGGACAGATTACAATGAGCAGTTCTTC.

The V and J genes are TRBV2 and TRBJ1-1, with a possible D match to TRBD1 (6 bases). Germline-derived CDR1 and CDR2 are SNHLY and FYNNEI. Deletions cut 8 bases from V and 5 bases from J, with 15 bases between. The CDR3 totals 13 residues. The CDR3 here is CASLTRGRTEAFF. CDR3 nucleotide sequence: TGTGCCAGCCTTACCAGGGGTAGGACTGAAGCTTTCTTT.

The chain uses TRBV5-1 and TRBJ1-6, with D maybe TRBD1 (5 bases). Deletions cut 0 bases from V and 8 bases from J, with 12 bases between. This CDR3 has 15 amino acids. Germline V CDR1 and CDR2: SGHRS, YFSETQ. Here the CDR3 reads CASSLGWGLDSPLHF. As DNA, the CDR3 is TGCGCCAGCAGCTTGGGATGGGGCCTAGATTCACCCCTCCACTTT.

This chain uses TRBV28 with TRBJ1-1, with D possibly being TRBD1 (5 bases). V was pared by 8 bases and J by 5 bases, with 12 bases between. This CDR3 is built from 12 residues. Germline V CDR1 and CDR2: MDHEN, SYDVKM. This CDR3 is CASRIQGTEAFF. The CDR3 bases are TGTGCCAGCCGGATCCAGGGTACTGAAGCTTTCTTT.

This chain joins TRBV10-3 and TRBJ2-1; D ambiguous. CDR1 ENHRY and CDR2 SYGVKD come from the germline V gene. The CDR3 extends over 16 amino acids. Trimming pared 1 base from V and 0 bases from J, leaving 10 bases between. CDR3 in amino acids: CAISELRSSSYNEQFF. In DNA form, the CDR3 reads TGTGCCATCAGTGAGTTGCGGTCGAGCTCCTACAATGAGCAGTTCTTC.

In its sample, this clonotype was seen once. The rearrangement links TRBV20-1 to TRBJ1-2; 8 nucleotides align to TRBD1. Germline CDR1 is DFQATT and CDR2 is SNEGSKA (reference sequence). The CDR3 spans 11 residues. V gave up 3 bases and J gave up 10 bases; unmatched junction bases: 4. CDR3 sequence: CSASQGATYTF. As DNA, the CDR3 is TGCAGTGCTAGCCAGGGGGCAACCTACACCTTC.

The V and J genes are TRBV12-3 or TRBV12-4 and TRBJ1-6; D remains unclear. The germline V and J ends were trimmed by 3 bases and 6 bases, with 3 bases remaining between them. CDR3 length equals 12 residues. In nucleotides, the CDR3 is TGTGCCAGCAGTTTTGCTAATTCACCCCTCCACTTT. It encodes CASSFANSPLHF.

The V gene is TRBV2, the J gene TRBJ1-5; the match to TRBD1 covers 7 bases. The CDR3 loop spans 12 amino acids. Per germline, CDR1 SNHLY and CDR2 FYNNEI. V gave up 6 bases and J gave up 16 bases; unmatched junction bases: 12. The CDR3 is CASSDRDSTTHF. The CDR3 DNA is TGTGCCAGCAGCGACAGGGACTCGACTACTCATTTT.

The chain combines TRBV20-1 with TRBJ1-1; tentative D call: TRBD1 (6 bases). Germline V gives CDR1 DFQATT, CDR2 SNEGSKA (reference sequence). This CDR3 is built from 12 residues. V shed 0 bases and J shed 6 bases, with 8 bases lying between them. This CDR3 is CSARDRQAEAFF. The CDR3 DNA sequence: TGCAGTGCTAGAGATCGACAGGCTGAAGCTTTCTTT.

The CDR3 here is CSATKAGLQETQYF. The CDR3 region has the DNA TGCAGTGCCACTAAGGCGGGACTCCAAGAGACCCAGTACTTC. V usage is TRBV20-1 and J usage is TRBJ2-5; maybe TRBD2 (6 bases). Looked up from germline, CDR1 is DFQATT and CDR2 is SNEGSKA (reference sequence). Trimming stripped 6 bases from V and 1 base from J, with 15 bases between. The CDR3 spans 14 residues.

The genes are TRBV5-1 and TRBJ2-3; TRBD2 aligns across 12 bases. Trimming cost V 0 bases and J 4 bases; bases outside gene matches: 9. The CDR3 loop spans 18 amino acids. Germline CDR1 and CDR2: SGHRS and YFSETQ. CDR3 nucleotide sequence: TGCGCCAGCAGCTTGGTGCCTAGCGGGGGGGTCCGGGCAGATACGCAGTATTTT. Translated: CASSLVPSGGVRADTQYF. Full variable domain (outside the CDR3, taken from reference TRBV5-1 and TRBJ2-3): KAGVTQTPRYLIKTRGQQVTLSCSPISGHRSVSWYQQTPGQGLQFLFEYFSETQRNKGNFPGRFSGRQFSNSRSEMNVSTLELGDSALYLCASSLVPSGGVRADTQYFGPGTRLTVL.